This T cell receptor beta chain was profiled in a study of human T cells and chemical hapten exposure. Study in general: Skin of the upper inner arm, approximately 2 cm by approximately 2 cm, received 2% DPC for sensitization. Weekly diphenylcyclopropenone doses were given to patients' scalps across the roughly 25-week study.

Study results and limitations: Among expanded TCRs, significantly more large CDR3 similarity clusters formed than among controls. Counts of TCRs above 1 in 1000 frequency stayed unchanged with DPC sensitization.

As to time point: patch test 2, 6 weeks after DPC sensitization. The treatment: therapeutic diphenylcyclopropenone sensitization with weekly scalp DPC. This clonotype has a count of ten or more. What it recognizes is unknown. TCRdb ran MiXCR on the RACE reads and lists one entry per CDR3 protein. The data show about 95,000 distinct CDR3 sequences, with roughly 11% seen just once and about 3% held by the top ten. CDR1 and CDR2 (germline): SQVTM, ANQGSEA. CDR3 length equals 11 residues. Trimming cost V 7 bases and J 2 bases, with 9 bases left between them. The chain couples TRBV29-1 to TRBJ2-7, with D possibly TRBD1 on 5 matching bases. The starting material was whole blood, obtained in connection with sensitization to the hapten diphenylcyclopropenone (DPC). The receptor's source is a woman aged 40 to 50 with alopecia areata. Some clones in this sample may be carry-over from other donors' samples. CDR3 loop: CSASTAYEQYF. In nucleotides, the CDR3 is TGCAGCGCGTCGACAGCCTACGAGCAGTACTTC.